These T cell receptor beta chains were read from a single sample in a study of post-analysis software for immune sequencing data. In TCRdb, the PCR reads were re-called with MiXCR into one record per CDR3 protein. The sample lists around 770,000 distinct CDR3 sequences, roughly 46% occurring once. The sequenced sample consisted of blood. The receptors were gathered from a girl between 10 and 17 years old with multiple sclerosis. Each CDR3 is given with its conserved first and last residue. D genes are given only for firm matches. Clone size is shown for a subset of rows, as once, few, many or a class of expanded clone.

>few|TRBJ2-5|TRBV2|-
CASNTGRRYQETQYF
TGTGCCAGCAATACGGGGCGGCGGTACCAAGAGACCCAGTACTTC
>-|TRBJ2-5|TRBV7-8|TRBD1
CASSLWTGSSKETQYF
TGTGCCAGCAGCCTATGGACAGGGTCGTCTAAGGAGACCCAGTACTTC
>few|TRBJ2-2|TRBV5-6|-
CASSLQRTTRLFF
TGTGCCAGCAGCCTGCAACGGACCACTCGGCTGTTTTTT
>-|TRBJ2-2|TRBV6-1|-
CASSVAGAYGGELFF
TGTGCCAGCAGTGTGGCAGGGGCTTATGGCGGGGAGCTGTTTTTT
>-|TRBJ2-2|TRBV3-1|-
CASSQVGTGELFF
TGTGCCAGCAGCCAAGTGGGCACCGGGGAGCTGTTTTTT
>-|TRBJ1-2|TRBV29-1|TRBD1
CSVSGGADYGYTF
TGCAGCGTTTCAGGGGGCGCGGACTATGGCTACACCTTC
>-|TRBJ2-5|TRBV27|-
CASSHGGGGRETQYF
TGTGCCAGCAGCCATGGAGGAGGGGGGCGGGAGACCCAGTACTTC
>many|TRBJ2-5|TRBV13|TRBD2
CASSSSGVETQYF
TGTGCCAGCAGCTCTAGCGGGGTCGAGACCCAGTACTTC
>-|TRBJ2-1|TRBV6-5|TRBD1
CASSPGQGGNNEQFF
TGTGCCAGCAGCCCGGGACAGGGGGGGAACAATGAGCAGTTCTTC
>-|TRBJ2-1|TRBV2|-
CVIRPALLQFF
TGTGTCATAAGACCAGCACTGCTTCAGTTCTTC
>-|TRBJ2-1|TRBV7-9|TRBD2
CASSQTSGRAMGLEQFF
TGTGCCAGCAGCCAAACTAGCGGGAGGGCCATGGGGCTAGAGCAGTTCTTC
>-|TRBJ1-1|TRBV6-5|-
CASSYGGIQGTEAFF
TGTGCCAGCAGTTACGGAGGCATTCAAGGGACTGAAGCTTTCTTT
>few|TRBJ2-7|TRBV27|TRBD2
CASSPTSGRLYEQYF
TGTGCCAGCAGTCCGACTAGCGGGAGGCTCTACGAGCAGTACTTC
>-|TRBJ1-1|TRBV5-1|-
CASSLQGIAEAFF
TGCGCCAGCAGCTTGCAGGGTATAGCTGAAGCTTTCTTT
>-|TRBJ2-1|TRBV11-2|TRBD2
CASSLLLAGGNEQFF
TGTGCCAGCAGCTTATTGTTAGCGGGAGGCAATGAGCAGTTCTTC
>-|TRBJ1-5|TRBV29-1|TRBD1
CSVLTGANQPQHF
TGCAGCGTTCTAACAGGGGCAAATCAGCCCCAGCATTTT
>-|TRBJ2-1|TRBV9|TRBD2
CASSLVASGGVYNEQFF
TGCGCCAGCAGCTTGGTGGCTAGCGGGGGGGTATACAATGAGCAGTTCTTC
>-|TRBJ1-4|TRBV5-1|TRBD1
CASRDGQGTEKLFF
TGCGCCAGCAGAGACGGACAGGGTACGGAAAAACTGTTTTTT
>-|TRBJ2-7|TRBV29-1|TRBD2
CSVEDPLAGGAYEQYF
TGCAGCGTTGAAGACCCGCTAGCGGGAGGAGCCTACGAGCAGTACTTC
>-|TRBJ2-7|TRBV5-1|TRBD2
CASSSTAGGHEQYF
TGCGCCAGCAGCTCCACAGCGGGAGGACACGAGCAGTACTTC
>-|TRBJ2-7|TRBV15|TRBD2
CATSRLAGSYEQYF
TGTGCCACCAGCAGACTAGCGGGGTCCTACGAGCAGTACTTC
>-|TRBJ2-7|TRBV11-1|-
CASSSALGYEQYF
TGTGCCAGCAGCTCAGCCCTCGGCTACGAGCAGTACTTC
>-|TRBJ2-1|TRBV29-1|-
CSVDLRYNEQFF
TGCAGCGTTGATCTCAGATACAATGAGCAGTTCTTC
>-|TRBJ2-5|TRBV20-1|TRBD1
CSATTGVGQPQYF
TGCAGTGCTACGACAGGGGTGGGGCAGCCCCAGTACTTC
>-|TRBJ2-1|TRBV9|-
CASSGLGGPYNEQFF
TGTGCCAGCAGCGGCCTGGGGGGCCCCTACAATGAGCAGTTCTTC
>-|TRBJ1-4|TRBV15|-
CATSIQFRAAENEKLFF
TGTGCCACCAGCATCCAGTTCAGGGCGGCCGAAAATGAAAAACTGTTTTTT
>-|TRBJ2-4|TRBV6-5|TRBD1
CASSPGTVNIQYF
TGTGCCAGCAGTCCCGGGACAGTAAACATTCAGTACTTC
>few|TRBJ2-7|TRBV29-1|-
CSVRTLPSYEQYF
TGCAGCGTGCGGACCCTACCTTCCTACGAGCAGTACTTC
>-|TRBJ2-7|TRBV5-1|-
CASSGTNSYEQYF
TGCGCCAGCAGCGGGACAAACTCCTACGAGCAGTACTTC
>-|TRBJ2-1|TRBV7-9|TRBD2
CASSRGLAPRNEQFF
TGTGCCAGCAGCAGAGGACTAGCGCCACGGAATGAGCAGTTCTTC
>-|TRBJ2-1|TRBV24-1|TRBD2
CATSGLPHRTSGSPYNKQFF
TGTGCCACCAGTGGTTTGCCCCACCGGACTAGCGGGAGTCCCTACAATAAGCAGTTCTTC
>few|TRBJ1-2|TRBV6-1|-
CASRTSPRDYGYTF
TGTGCCAGCCGAACCTCCCCCAGAGACTATGGCTACACCTTC
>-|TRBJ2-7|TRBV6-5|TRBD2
CASSYLGLAGGDHEQYF
TGTGCCAGCAGCTACCTGGGACTAGCGGGAGGTGATCACGAGCAGTACTTC
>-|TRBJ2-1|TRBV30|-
CAWARGNEQFF
TGTGCCTGGGCCAGGGGTAATGAGCAGTTCTTC
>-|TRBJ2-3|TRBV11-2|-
CASSPRGASQTDTQYF
TGTGCCAGCAGCCCCCGGGGGGCTAGCCAGACAGATACGCAGTATTTT
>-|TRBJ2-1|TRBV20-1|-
CSGQGRSYNGQFF
TGCAGTGGGCAAGGGAGGTCCTACAATGGGCAGTTCTTC
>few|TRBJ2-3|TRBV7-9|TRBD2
CASSLAAGASTDTQYF
TGTGCCAGCAGCCTCGCCGCGGGAGCTAGCACAGATACGCAGTATTTT
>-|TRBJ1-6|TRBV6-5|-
CASSFGTTANSPLHF
TGTGCCAGCAGTTTCGGTACTACAGCAAATTCACCCCTCCACTTT
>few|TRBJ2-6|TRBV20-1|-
CSASGGGAGANVLTF
TGCAGTGCTAGTGGAGGGGGCGCTGGGGCCAACGTCCTGACTTTC
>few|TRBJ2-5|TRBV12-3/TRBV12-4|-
CASSLAVLETQYF
TGTGCCAGCAGTTTAGCGGTACTCGAGACCCAGTACTTC
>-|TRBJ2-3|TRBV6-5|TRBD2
CASSSRAGRRADTQYF
TGTGCCAGCAGTTCCAGAGCGGGGAGGCGGGCAGATACGCAGTATTTT
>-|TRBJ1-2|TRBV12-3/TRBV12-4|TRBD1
CASRPGGDIYGYTF
TGTGCCAGCAGGCCAGGGGGCGATATCTATGGCTACACCTTC
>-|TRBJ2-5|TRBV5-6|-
CASSTPRDTQETQYF
TGTGCCAGCAGCACCCCCCGGGACACTCAAGAGACCCAGTACTTC
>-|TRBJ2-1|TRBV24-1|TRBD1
CATSEADRAVDEQFF
TGTGCCACCAGTGAAGCCGACAGGGCAGTGGATGAGCAGTTCTTC
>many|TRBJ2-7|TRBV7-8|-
CASSLADNSYEQYF
TGTGCCAGCAGCCTTGCGGACAACTCCTACGAGCAGTACTTC
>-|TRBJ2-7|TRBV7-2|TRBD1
CASSLAGQGQYEQYF
TGTGCCAGCAGCTTGGCTGGACAGGGGCAGTACGAGCAGTACTTC
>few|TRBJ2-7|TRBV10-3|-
CATGSYEQYF
TGTGCCACAGGGTCCTACGAGCAGTACTTC
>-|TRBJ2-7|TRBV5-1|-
CASSHLPWGAGPSSYEQYF
TGCGCCAGCAGCCATCTACCCTGGGGGGCCGGGCCCAGCTCCTACGAGCAGTACTTC
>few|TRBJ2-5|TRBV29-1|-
CSVEASGWGQETQYF
TGCAGCGTTGAAGCGAGCGGGTGGGGCCAAGAGACCCAGTACTTC
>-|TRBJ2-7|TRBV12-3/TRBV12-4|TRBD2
CASSASGKGYEQYF
TGTGCCAGCAGTGCTAGCGGGAAGGGCTACGAGCAGTACTTC
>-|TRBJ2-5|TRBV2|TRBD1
CASDRDQETQYF
TGTGCCAGCGACAGGGATCAAGAGACCCAGTACTTC
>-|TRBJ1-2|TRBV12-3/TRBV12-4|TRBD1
CASRPGQGNYGYTF
TGTGCCAGCAGACCGGGACAGGGGAACTATGGCTACACCTTC
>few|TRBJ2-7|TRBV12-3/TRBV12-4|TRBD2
CASSSLAGGGEQYF
TGTGCCAGCAGTTCTCTAGCGGGAGGTGGCGAGCAGTACTTC
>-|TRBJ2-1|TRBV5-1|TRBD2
CASSFLASGSGSLNEQFF
TGCGCCAGCAGCTTTCTGGCTAGCGGGAGCGGGAGCCTCAATGAGCAGTTCTTC
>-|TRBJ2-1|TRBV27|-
CASSWSTFRTAHNEQFF
TGTGCCAGCAGTTGGTCCACCTTTCGGACGGCTCACAATGAGCAGTTCTTC
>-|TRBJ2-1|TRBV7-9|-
CASSPLATGLYNEQFF
TGTGCCAGCAGCCCCCTTGCAACAGGGCTGTACAATGAGCAGTTCTTC
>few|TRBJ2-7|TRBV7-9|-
CASSFGARQGYEQYF
TGTGCCAGCAGCTTTGGCGCTAGACAAGGCTACGAGCAGTACTTC
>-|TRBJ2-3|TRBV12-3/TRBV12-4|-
CASSLVGDPTDTQYF
TGTGCCAGCAGTTTAGTGGGAGACCCCACAGATACGCAGTATTTT
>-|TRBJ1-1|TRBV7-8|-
CASSNRDWADTEAFF
TGTGCCAGCAGCAACCGGGACTGGGCCGACACTGAAGCTTTCTTT
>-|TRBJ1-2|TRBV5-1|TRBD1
CASSEGQEYDYTF
TGCGCCAGCAGCGAGGGACAGGAATATGACTACACCTTC